This TCR beta chain was obtained from a study of blood T cell repertoires in COVID-19. Looking at the study overall: Both acute and convalescent COVID-19 samples were obtained from the United States, Italy and Spain. T cells, B-cell-depleted T cells, or PBMCs supplied cDNA or gDNA.

The table lists this clone with a count of one. This CDR3 has 16 amino acids. V was clipped by 0 bases and J by 3 bases, with 12 bases between them. Germline CDR1 is SEHNR and CDR2 is FQNEAQ (reference sequence). Assay used: immunoSEQ multiplex PCR; TCRdb lists only in-frame clones, some missing. The repertoire holds under 250,000 clones, with over 75% as singletons. Sequencing used peripheral blood. The source of this sequence is a woman over 75 with acute or convalescent COVID-19. The rearrangement uses TRBV7-9 and TRBJ1-5, with D unresolved. CDR3 nucleotide sequence: TGTGCCAGCAGCTTAGCGCTAATCGGGGACAATCAGCCCCAGCATTTT. It encodes CASSLALIGDNQPQHF. The variable domain in full, with the rest retrieved from reference TRBV7-9 and TRBJ1-5, is DTGVSQNPRHKITKRGQNVTFRCDPISEHNRLYWYRQTLGQGPEFLTYFQNEAQLEKSRLLSDRFSAERPKGSFSTLEIQRTEQGDSAMYLCASSLALIGDNQPQHFGDGTRLSIL.